This TCR beta chain came from a study of identical twins. Findings and limits, study-wide: The study drew conclusions from cross-sectional statistical analysis, not from following the same donors. While abundant cord blood beta clonotypes carried fewer insertions, memory repertoires showed no such pattern.

This clonotype was seen more than once but under ten times. Its cognate antigen is unknown. The donors were all healthy and Caucasian. V lost 4 bases, J lost 8 bases, and 13 bases stayed unmatched. Germline assignment: CDR1 SGDLS and CDR2 YYNGEE. The length of the CDR3 is 17 residues. TCRdb reanalysed the 5' RACE reads using MiXCR and keeps one entry per CDR3 protein. Counted here are roughly 230,000 distinct CDR3 sequences, 6.5% to 9.5% occurring once; the ten biggest clones make up less than 4%. This same sample was also taken into another study, of yellow fever vaccine responses in identical twins.

The source material was CD8+ T cells sorted from blood. This TCR came from a woman under 30 in good health. The gene calls are TRBV9 and TRBJ2-1; 12 bases align to TRBD2. The CDR3 region is CASSPSGLAGGRDEQFF. The CDR3 DNA sequence: TGTGCCAGCAGCCCCTCCGGCCTAGCGGGGGGGCGGGATGAGCAGTTCTTC.